The next 17 T cell receptor beta chains were all read from a single sample in a study of technical replicates of blood from a few donors. The data were produced by immunoSEQ multiplex PCR, yet TCRdb's version contains in-frame clones alone and is incomplete. The data contain over 55,000 clones, about 87% of them singletons. The sequenced material came from PBMCs. Receptor source: a human donor in good health. Some clones in this sample may be carry-over from other donors' samples.

The chain joins TRBV14 to TRBJ1-3, with D possibly TRBD1 on 5 matching bases. CDR3 length: 15 residues. V gave up 4 bases and J gave up 0 bases, with 10 bases separating them. Germline assignment: CDR1 SGHDN and CDR2 FVKESK. Written as DNA, the CDR3 is TGTGCCAGCAGCCCAGGACAAAGCTCTGGAAACACCATATATTTT. Translating gives CASSPGQSSGNTIYF.

The chain recombines TRBV7-6 with TRBJ1-4; D unclear. Germline V lookup: CDR1 SGHVS, CDR2 FNYEAQ. V gave up 2 bases and J gave up 6 bases, with 16 bases separating them. CDR3 length equals 16 residues. CDR3: CASSLFSKTGYEKLFF. CDR3 in DNA: TGTGCCAGCAGCTTATTTTCCAAAACGGGGTATGAAAAACTGTTTTTT.

This sequence joins TRBV7-2 and TRBJ2-1; 12 positions agree with TRBD2. Per the germline V gene, CDR1 is SGHTA and CDR2 is FQGNSA. Trimming cost V 6 bases and J 3 bases; bases outside gene matches: 3. The CDR3 consists of 15 residues. The CDR3 bases are TGTGCCAGCAGGCCGACTAGCGGGAGCTACAATGAGCAGTTCTTC. It yields the protein CASRPTSGSYNEQFF.

V usage is TRBV6-5 and J usage is TRBJ1-3; no firm D call. Trimming left V 4 bases short and J 0 bases short, with 13 bases between. Germline V lookup: CDR1 MNHEY, CDR2 SVGAGI. The length of the CDR3 is 16 residues. CDR3 in amino acids: CASSSHRPSSGNTIYF. The CDR3 DNA sequence: TGTGCCAGCAGTTCACACAGACCCTCCTCTGGAAACACCATATATTTT.

The V gene is TRBV19, the J gene TRBJ1-2, with 11 bases aligning to TRBD1. Trimming removed 5 bases from V and 4 bases from J; junction bases left unmatched: 12. Germline V gives CDR1 LNHDA, CDR2 SQIVND (reference sequence). There are 17 residues in the CDR3. DNA for the CDR3: TGTGCCAGTAGTCCTCCCCCGGGACAGGGGGGAGTCTATGGCTACACCTTC. It translates to CASSPPPGQGGVYGYTF.

The CDR3 sequence is CASSAKPSGRFYEQYF. CDR3 DNA: TGTGCCAGCAGTGCTAAGCCTAGCGGGAGGTTCTACGAGCAGTACTTC. The chain joins TRBV27 to TRBJ2-7; 11 bases agree with TRBD2. The trim removed 5 bases at V and 3 bases at J, leaving 9 bases unmatched. Germline CDR1 and CDR2: MNHEY and SMNVEV (reference sequence). The length of the CDR3 is 16 residues.

V and J are TRBV29-1 and TRBJ2-5, with a possible D match to TRBD2 (5 bases). This CDR3 is built from 14 residues. The V gene's germline CDR1 is SQVTM and CDR2 ANQGSEA. V dropped 4 bases and J dropped 4 bases, with 16 bases sitting between them. The CDR3, as DNA: TGCAGCGTTGTAGGCAGCGGATGGGGAGAGACCCAGTACTTC. The encoded protein is CSVVGSGWGETQYF.

This clone was detected once. The CDR3 bases are TGTGCCAGTAGTATAGTAGGGGGACAGAGTAACTATGGCTACACCTTC. Amino acid sequence: CASSIVGGQSNYGYTF. The gene calls are TRBV19 and TRBJ1-2, with 7 bases that match TRBD1. Unmatched junction bases numbered 6, after V lost 1 base and J lost 1 base. Germline V gives CDR1 LNHDA, CDR2 SQIVND (reference sequence). There are 16 residues in the CDR3.

This clone was detected only a few times. V usage is TRBV7-9 and J usage is TRBJ1-6, with D possibly TRBD1 on 5 matching bases. The CDR3 is 16 amino acids. Germline-derived CDR1 and CDR2 are SEHNR and FQNEAQ (reference sequence). V gave up 4 bases and J gave up 10 bases, with 20 bases separating them. DNA for the CDR3: TGTGCCAGCAGCTCACCTTTGGGGCAGGTGGAATCACCCCTCCACTTT. Its translation is CASSSPLGQVESPLHF.

The chain is built from TRBV4-3 and TRBJ1-5; tentatively, D is TRBD1 (5 bases). The CDR3 covers 16 residues. Trimming removed 0 bases at V and 6 bases at J, with 15 bases between. In germline, CDR1 is LGHNA, CDR2 YSLEER. The CDR3: CASSQDGRGSFQPQHF. In nucleotides, the CDR3 is TGCGCCAGCAGCCAAGATGGGAGGGGAAGTTTTCAGCCCCAGCATTTT.

The chain recombines TRBV13 with TRBJ2-1; D not resolved. Trimming removed 0 bases at V and 3 bases at J, with 9 bases between. The CDR3 spans 15 residues. Germline V gene data show CDR1 as PRHDT and CDR2 as FYEKMQ (reference sequence). The CDR3 reads CASSLGVRNYNEQFF. The CDR3 DNA follows: TGTGCCAGCAGCTTAGGAGTGAGGAACTACAATGAGCAGTTCTTC.

This chain links TRBV7-9 with TRBJ1-1, with 7 bases identical to TRBD1. The junction had 2 bases not matched to a gene; V was cut back by 6 bases and J by 7 bases. This CDR3 contains 11 residues. Germline V gives CDR1 SEHNR, CDR2 FQNEAQ (reference sequence). The chain's CDR3 is CASSRDSEAFF. DNA for the CDR3: TGTGCCAGCAGTCGGGACAGTGAAGCTTTCTTT. Full variable domain (outside the CDR3, taken from reference TRBV7-9 and TRBJ1-1): DTGVSQNPRHKITKRGQNVTFRCDPISEHNRLYWYRQTLGQGPEFLTYFQNEAQLEKSRLLSDRFSAERPKGSFSTLEIQRTEQGDSAMYLCASSRDSEAFFGQGTRLTVV.

The V and J genes are TRBV6-1 and TRBJ2-2; 16 positions match TRBD2. Unmatched junction bases numbered 7, after V lost 4 bases and J lost 5 bases. Germline CDR1 MNHNS, CDR2 SASEGT. CDR3 size: 18 residues. The CDR3 loop is CASSAGLAGGPRTGELFF. The DNA of the CDR3 is TGTGCCAGCAGTGCGGGACTAGCGGGAGGGCCTAGGACCGGGGAGCTGTTTTTT.

The chain couples TRBV25-1 to TRBJ2-3; 12 bases align to TRBD2. Germline trimming cut 4 bases from V and 4 bases from J; bases unmatched to any gene: 3. This CDR3 is 15 amino acids long. Germline assignment: CDR1 MGHDK and CDR2 SYGVNS. CDR3 nucleotide sequence: TGTGCCAGCAGTGCACTAGCGGGAGGTCCAGATACGCAGTATTTT. It yields the protein CASSALAGGPDTQYF.

The chain uses TRBV7-8 and TRBJ2-2; D uncertain. CDR1 and CDR2 from the germline V gene are SGHVS and FQNEAQ. The V end was cut by 4 bases, the J end by 1 base, with 10 bases between. This CDR3 region has 15 residues. CDR3 protein: CASSSWAGNTGELFF. CDR3 nucleotides: TGTGCCAGCAGCTCCTGGGCAGGGAACACCGGGGAGCTGTTTTTT.

Only a few counts were recorded for this clone. The chain carries TRBV2 and TRBJ1-5, with D tentatively TRBD1 (5 bases). Germline CDR1 SNHLY, CDR2 FYNNEI. This CDR3 comprises 15 residues. V was trimmed by 5 bases and J by 3 bases, leaving 14 bases between them. DNA for the CDR3: TGTGCCAGCAGTCCGGGCGGAGGGGTCAATCAGCCCCAGCATTTT. Translation: CASSPGGGVNQPQHF.

This clone was detected a few times. The rearrangement uses TRBV29-1 and TRBJ2-1; TRBD2 matches 8 bases. CDR1 is SQVTM, CDR2 ANQGSEA, per germline. J lost 7 bases, V lost 3 bases, and 20 bases had no gene match. There are 18 residues in the CDR3. The CDR3 nucleotides are TGCAGCGTTGACGGAGGAGGTCGGGGGGGGCAGATCGAAAATGAGCAGTTCTTC. Protein: CSVDGGGRGGQIENEQFF.